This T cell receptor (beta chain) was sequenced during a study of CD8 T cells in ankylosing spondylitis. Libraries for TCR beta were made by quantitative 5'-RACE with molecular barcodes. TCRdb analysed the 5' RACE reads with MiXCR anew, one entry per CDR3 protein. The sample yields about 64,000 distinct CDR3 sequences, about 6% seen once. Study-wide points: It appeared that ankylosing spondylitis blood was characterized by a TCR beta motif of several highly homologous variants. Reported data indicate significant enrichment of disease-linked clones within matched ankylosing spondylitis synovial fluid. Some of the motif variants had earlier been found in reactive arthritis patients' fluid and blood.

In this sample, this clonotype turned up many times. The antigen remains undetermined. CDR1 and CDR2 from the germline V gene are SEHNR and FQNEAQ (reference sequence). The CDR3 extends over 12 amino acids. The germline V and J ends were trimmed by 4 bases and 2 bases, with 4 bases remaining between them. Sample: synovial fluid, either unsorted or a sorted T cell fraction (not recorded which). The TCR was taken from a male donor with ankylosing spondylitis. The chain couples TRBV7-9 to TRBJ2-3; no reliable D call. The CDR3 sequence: CASSSITDTQYF. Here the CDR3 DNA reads TGTGCCAGCAGCTCTATCACAGATACGCAGTATTTT.